This T cell receptor (beta chain) emerged from a study of CD8+ T cells in alopecia areata. Study in general: Patients received oral tofacitinib, 5 to 10 mg twice daily, for moderate-to-severe alopecia areata.

Extraction of RNA preceded its reverse transcription into cDNA, which served as the sequencing template. TCRdb keeps only in-frame clones here, not all; method: immunoSEQ multiplex PCR. The sample records around 65,000 clones, 40% to 50% being singletons. Trimming removed 4 bases at V and 4 bases at J, with 9 bases between. Germline CDR1 reads SQVTM; CDR2 reads ANQGSEA. This CDR3 spans 12 amino acids. This specimen was CD8+ T cells sorted from blood, taken at week 0. The chain couples TRBV29-1 to TRBJ2-3; D is uncertain. The sequence was obtained from a human donor with alopecia areata. The CDR3 nucleotides read TGCAGCGTTGTAACACCACCAGATACGCAGTATTTT. It yields the protein CSVVTPPDTQYF.